The rows below give T cell receptor beta chains drawn from one sample of a study of CD8 T cells in Susac syndrome. TCRdb analysed the immunoSEQ multiplex PCR reads with MiXCR anew, one entry per CDR3 protein. The data hold almost 450,000 distinct CDR3 sequences, with 85% observed a single time. The specimen was CD8+ T cells from PBMCs. The receptors shown here come from a human donor with multiple sclerosis. The CDR3 runs from the conserved cysteine through the conserved F or W. A D gene is named only where the DNA matches it firmly. The size entry is marked missing in some rows and otherwise reads once, few, many or a size class.

CDR3	DNA	D	V	J	size
CSAKTGSYEQYF	TGCAGTGCCAAGACAGGCTCCTACGAGCAGTACTTC	NA	TRBV20-1	TRBJ2-7	once
CASSLWDRVRNTEAFF	TGTGCCAGCAGCTTATGGGACCGCGTGAGGAACACTGAAGCTTTCTTT	NA	TRBV11-2	TRBJ1-1	NA
CASSLAVTSYNEQFF	TGTGCCAGCAGCTTAGCGGTTACCTCCTACAATGAGCAGTTCTTC	NA	TRBV11-2	TRBJ2-1	NA
CASSAGVNTEAFF	TGTGCCAGCAGTGCCGGGGTGAACACTGAAGCTTTCTTT	NA	TRBV2	TRBJ1-1	few
CASSLVTVPYEQYF	TGTGCCAGCAGTTTGGTGACAGTCCCCTACGAGCAGTACTTC	NA	TRBV28	TRBJ2-7	few
CAWSYRSAEAFF	TGTGCCTGGAGTTACAGGTCCGCTGAAGCTTTCTTT	NA	TRBV30	TRBJ1-1	once
CASSFTSGYGELFF	TGTGCCAGCAGTTTTACTAGCGGCTACGGGGAGCTGTTTTTT	TRBD2	TRBV27	TRBJ2-2	NA
CASSSLQGIYTEAFF	TGTGCCAGCAGTTCCCTACAGGGGATATACACTGAAGCTTTCTTT	TRBD1	TRBV27	TRBJ1-1	once
CASSPPLGLYEQYF	TGTGCCAGCAGCCCGCCCCTCGGACTTTACGAGCAGTACTTC	NA	TRBV7-9	TRBJ2-7	NA
CASSHQVTYEQYF	TGCGCCAGCAGCCATCAGGTCACCTACGAGCAGTACTTC	NA	TRBV4-1	TRBJ2-7	NA
CASSNPTEFYGYTF	TGTGCCAGCAGCAATCCCACAGAGTTTTATGGCTACACCTTC	NA	TRBV5-6	TRBJ1-2	NA
CASSESGEQETQYF	TGCGCCAGCAGTGAGTCGGGTGAACAAGAGACCCAGTACTTC	NA	TRBV10-1	TRBJ2-5	NA
CASYVSQGASTEAFF	TGTGCCAGCTACGTATCACAGGGGGCGAGCACTGAAGCTTTCTTT	TRBD1	TRBV19	TRBJ1-1	NA
CASRKVADTQYF	TGTGCCAGCCGAAAAGTAGCAGATACGCAGTATTTT	NA	TRBV27	TRBJ2-3	NA
CASLWGDTQYF	TGCGCCAGCCTATGGGGGGATACGCAGTATTTT	NA	TRBV10-2	TRBJ2-3	NA
CASSQDSGGNYGYTF	TGCGCCAGCAGCCAAGATAGTGGCGGAAACTATGGCTACACCTTC	NA	TRBV4-1	TRBJ1-2	NA